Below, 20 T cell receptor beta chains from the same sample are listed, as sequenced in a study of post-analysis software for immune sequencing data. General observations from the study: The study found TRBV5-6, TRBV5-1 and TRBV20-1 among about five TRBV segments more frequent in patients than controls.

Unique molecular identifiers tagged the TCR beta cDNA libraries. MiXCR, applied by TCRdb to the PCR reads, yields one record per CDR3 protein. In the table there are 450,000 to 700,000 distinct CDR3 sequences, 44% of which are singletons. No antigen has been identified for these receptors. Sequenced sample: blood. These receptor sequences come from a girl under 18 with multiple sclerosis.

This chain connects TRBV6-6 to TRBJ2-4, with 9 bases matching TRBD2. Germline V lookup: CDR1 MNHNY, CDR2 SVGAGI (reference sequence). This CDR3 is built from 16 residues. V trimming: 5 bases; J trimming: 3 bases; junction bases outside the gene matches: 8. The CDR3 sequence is CASSPQLAGLKNIQYF. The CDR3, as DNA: TGTGCCAGCAGTCCCCAACTAGCGGGTCTCAAAAACATTCAGTACTTC.

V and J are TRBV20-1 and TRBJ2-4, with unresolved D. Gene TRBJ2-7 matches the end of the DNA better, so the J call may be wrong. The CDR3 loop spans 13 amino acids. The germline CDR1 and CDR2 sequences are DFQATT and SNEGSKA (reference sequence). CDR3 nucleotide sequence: TGCAGTGCTAGATCCCACTCTTTGTACGAGCAGTACTTC. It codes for CSARSHSLYEQYF.

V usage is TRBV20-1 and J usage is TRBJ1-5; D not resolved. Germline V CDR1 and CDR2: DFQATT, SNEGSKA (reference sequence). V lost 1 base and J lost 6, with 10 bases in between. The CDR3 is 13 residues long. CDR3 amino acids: CSARVGESQPQHF. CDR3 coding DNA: TGCAGTGCTAGAGTTGGGGAGTCTCAGCCCCAGCATTTT.

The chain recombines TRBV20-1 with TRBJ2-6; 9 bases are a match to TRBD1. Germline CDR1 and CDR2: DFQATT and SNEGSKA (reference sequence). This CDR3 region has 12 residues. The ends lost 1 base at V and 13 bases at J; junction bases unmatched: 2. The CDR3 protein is CSARAGQGVLTF. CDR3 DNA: TGCAGTGCTAGAGCGGGACAGGGAGTCCTGACTTTC.

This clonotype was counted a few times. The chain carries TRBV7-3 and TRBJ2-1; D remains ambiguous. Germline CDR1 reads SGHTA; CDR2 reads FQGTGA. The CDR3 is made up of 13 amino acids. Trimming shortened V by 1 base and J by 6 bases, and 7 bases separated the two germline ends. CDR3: CASSLMAGNEQFF. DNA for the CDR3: TGTGCCAGCAGCTTAATGGCAGGCAATGAGCAGTTCTTC.

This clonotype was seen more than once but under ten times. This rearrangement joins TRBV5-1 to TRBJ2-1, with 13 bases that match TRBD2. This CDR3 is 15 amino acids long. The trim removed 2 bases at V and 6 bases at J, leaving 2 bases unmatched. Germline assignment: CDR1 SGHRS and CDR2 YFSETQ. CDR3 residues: CASSLGTSGVNEQFF. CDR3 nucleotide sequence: TGCGCCAGCAGCTTAGGGACTAGCGGGGTCAATGAGCAGTTCTTC.

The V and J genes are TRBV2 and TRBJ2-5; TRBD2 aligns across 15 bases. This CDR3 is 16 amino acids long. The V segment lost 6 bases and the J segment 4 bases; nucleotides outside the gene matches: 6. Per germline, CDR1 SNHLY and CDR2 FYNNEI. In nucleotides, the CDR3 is TGTGCCAGCAGGCGGACTAGCGGGGGGGCACGAGAGACCCAGTACTTC. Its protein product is CASRRTSGGARETQYF.

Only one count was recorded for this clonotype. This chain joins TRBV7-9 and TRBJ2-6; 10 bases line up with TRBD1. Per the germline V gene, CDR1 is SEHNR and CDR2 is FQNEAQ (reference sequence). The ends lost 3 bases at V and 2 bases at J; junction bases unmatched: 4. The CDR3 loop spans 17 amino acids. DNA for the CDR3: TGTGCCAGCAGCTTGGGGACAGGGGCCCCTGGGGCCAACGTCCTGACTTTC. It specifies CASSLGTGAPGANVLTF.

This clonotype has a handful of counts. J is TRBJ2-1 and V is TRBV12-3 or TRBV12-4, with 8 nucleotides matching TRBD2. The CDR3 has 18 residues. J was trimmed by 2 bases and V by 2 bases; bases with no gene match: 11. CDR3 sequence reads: CASSLRSGGQSTYNEQFF. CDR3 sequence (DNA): TGTGCCAGCAGTTTACGGAGCGGGGGCCAGAGTACCTACAATGAGCAGTTCTTC.

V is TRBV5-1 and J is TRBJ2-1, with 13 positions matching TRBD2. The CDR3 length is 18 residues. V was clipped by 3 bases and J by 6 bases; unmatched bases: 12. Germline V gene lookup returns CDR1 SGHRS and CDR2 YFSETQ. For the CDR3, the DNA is TGCGCCAGCAGCTCGCTCTCATCCGGGACTAGCGGGACCAATGAGCAGTTCTTC. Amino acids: CASSSLSSGTSGTNEQFF.

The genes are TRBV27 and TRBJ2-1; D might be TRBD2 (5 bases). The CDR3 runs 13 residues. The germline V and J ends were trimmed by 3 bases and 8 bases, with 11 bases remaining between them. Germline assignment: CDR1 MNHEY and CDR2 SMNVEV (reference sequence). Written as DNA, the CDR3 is TGTGCCAGCAGTTTTCTTGAGGGCGATGAGCAGTTCTTC. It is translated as CASSFLEGDEQFF.

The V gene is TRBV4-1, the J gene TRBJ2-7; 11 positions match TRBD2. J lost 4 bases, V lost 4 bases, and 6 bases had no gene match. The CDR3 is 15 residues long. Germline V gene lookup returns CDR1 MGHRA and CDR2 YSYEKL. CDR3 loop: CASSLLTSGDYEQYF. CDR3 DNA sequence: TGCGCCAGCAGCCTGTTGACTAGCGGGGATTACGAGCAGTACTTC.

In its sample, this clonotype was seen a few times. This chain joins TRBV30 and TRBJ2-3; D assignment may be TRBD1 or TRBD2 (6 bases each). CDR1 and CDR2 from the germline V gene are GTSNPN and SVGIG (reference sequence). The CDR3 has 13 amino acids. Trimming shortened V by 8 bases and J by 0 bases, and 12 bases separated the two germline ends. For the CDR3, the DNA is TGTGCCGGGGGGCTAGTCAGCACAGATACGCAGTATTTT. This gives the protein CAGGLVSTDTQYF.

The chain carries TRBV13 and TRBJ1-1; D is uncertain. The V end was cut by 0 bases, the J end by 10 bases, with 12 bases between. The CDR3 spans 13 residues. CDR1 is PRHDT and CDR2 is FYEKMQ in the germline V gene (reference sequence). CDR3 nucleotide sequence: TGTGCCAGCAGCTTAGGACCAACCAAAGGAGCTTTCTTT. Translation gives CASSLGPTKGAFF.

CDR3 coding DNA: TGTGCCACCAGTGACCGGGACTTCTCCTACGAGCAGTACTTC. Its protein product is CATSDRDFSYEQYF. V gene TRBV24-1 combines with J gene TRBJ2-4; TRBD2 might be the D (6 bases). The J call may be incorrect, as the DNA end agrees better with TRBJ2-7. This CDR3 contains 14 residues. CDR1 and CDR2 from the germline V gene are KGHDR and SFDVKD.

The CDR3 coding sequence is TGCGCCAGCAGCTTGGCCCGAGTAGCTGGGGCCAACGTCCTGACTTTC. Translating it yields CASSLARVAGANVLTF. This chain joins TRBV5-1 and TRBJ2-6; D is ambiguous. V dropped 0 bases and J dropped 2 bases, with 9 bases sitting between them. CDR1 and CDR2 from the germline V gene are SGHRS and YFSETQ. The CDR3 covers 16 residues.

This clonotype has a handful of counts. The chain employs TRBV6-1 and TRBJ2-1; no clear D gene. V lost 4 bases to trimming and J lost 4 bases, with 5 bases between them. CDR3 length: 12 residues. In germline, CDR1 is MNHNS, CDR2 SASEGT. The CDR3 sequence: CASSAPYNEQFF. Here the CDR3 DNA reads TGTGCCAGCAGTGCCCCGTACAATGAGCAGTTCTTC.

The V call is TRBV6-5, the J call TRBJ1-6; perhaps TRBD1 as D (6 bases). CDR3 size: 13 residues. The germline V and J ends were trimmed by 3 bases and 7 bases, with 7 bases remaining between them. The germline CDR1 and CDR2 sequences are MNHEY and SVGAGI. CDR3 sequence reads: CASSYTGNSPLHF. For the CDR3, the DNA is TGTGCCAGCAGTTATACAGGGAATTCACCCCTCCACTTT.

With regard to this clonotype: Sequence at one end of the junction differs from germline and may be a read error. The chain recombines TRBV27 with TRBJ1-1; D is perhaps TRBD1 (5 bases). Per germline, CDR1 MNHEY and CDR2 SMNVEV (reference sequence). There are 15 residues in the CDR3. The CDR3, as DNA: TGTGCCAGCGAGGGGATGAGAGGGCCTTACACTGAAACTTTCTTT. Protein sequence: CASEGMRGPYTETFF.

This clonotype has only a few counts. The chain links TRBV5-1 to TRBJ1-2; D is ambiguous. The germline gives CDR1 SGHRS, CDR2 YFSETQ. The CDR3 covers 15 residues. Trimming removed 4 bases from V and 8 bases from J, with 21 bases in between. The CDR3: CASSPKAGPLGGYTF. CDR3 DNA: TGCGCCAGCAGCCCGAAGGCGGGTCCGTTGGGAGGCTACACCTTC.